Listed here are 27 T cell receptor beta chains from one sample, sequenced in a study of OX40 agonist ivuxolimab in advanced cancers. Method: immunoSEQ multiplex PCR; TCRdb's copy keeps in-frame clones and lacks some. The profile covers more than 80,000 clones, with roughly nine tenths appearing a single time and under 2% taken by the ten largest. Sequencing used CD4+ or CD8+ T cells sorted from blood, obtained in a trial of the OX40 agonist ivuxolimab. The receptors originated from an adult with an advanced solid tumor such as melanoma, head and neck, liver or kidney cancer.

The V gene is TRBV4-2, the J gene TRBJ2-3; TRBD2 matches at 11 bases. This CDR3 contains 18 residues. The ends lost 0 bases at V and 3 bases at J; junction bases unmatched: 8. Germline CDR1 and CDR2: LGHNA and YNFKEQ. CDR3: CASSQDPGGLAGTDTQYF. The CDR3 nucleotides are TGTGCCAGCAGCCAAGATCCCGGAGGACTAGCGGGTACAGATACGCAGTATTTT.

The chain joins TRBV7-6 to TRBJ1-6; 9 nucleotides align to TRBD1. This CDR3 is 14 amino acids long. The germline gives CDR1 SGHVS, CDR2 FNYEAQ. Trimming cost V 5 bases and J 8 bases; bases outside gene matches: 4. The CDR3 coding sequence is TGTGCCAGCAGCCCAACAGGGGGCTATTCACCCCTCCACTTT. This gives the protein CASSPTGGYSPLHF.

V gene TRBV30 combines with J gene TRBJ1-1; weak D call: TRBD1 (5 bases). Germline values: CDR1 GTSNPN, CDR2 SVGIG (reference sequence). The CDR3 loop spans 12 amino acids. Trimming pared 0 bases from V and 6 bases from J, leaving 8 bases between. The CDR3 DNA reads TGTGCCTGGAGTGTCCAGGGATCTGAAGCTTTCTTT. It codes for CAWSVQGSEAFF.

The CDR3 is CASRSSDTDTQYF. Written as DNA, the CDR3 is TGCGCCAGCAGGTCTAGCGACACAGATACGCAGTATTTT. The rearrangement uses TRBV10-1 and TRBJ2-3; possible D gene TRBD2, 6 bases. Trimming took off 6 bases at V and 2 bases at J, with 9 bases between the two ends. Per the germline V gene, CDR1 is WNHNN and CDR2 is SYGVQD (reference sequence). This CDR3 region has 13 residues.

CDR3 residues: CASSLALWLGGIGTDTQYF. Written as DNA, the CDR3 is TGTGCCAGCAGCTTAGCCCTCTGGTTAGGGGGAATTGGGACAGATACGCAGTATTTT. The rearrangement links TRBV7-8 to TRBJ2-3; a weak D match, TRBD1 (6 bases). Trimming pared 0 bases from V and 3 bases from J, leaving 22 bases between. CDR1 SGHVS and CDR2 FQNEAQ come from the germline V gene. CDR3 length: 19 amino acids.

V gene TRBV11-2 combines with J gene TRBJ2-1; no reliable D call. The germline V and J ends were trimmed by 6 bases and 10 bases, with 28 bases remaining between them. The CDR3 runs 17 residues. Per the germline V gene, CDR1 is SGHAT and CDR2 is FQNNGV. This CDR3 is CASRGNLAATAGREQFF. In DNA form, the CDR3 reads TGTGCCAGCAGGGGTAATTTGGCGGCCACAGCCGGGCGGGAGCAGTTCTTC.

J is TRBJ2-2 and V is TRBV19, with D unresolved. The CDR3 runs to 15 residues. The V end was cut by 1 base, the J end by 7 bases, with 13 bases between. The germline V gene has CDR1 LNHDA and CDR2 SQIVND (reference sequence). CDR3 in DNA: TGTGCCAGTAGTATAGCGTTATTTACCGGCGGGGAGCTGTTTTTT. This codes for CASSIALFTGGELFF.

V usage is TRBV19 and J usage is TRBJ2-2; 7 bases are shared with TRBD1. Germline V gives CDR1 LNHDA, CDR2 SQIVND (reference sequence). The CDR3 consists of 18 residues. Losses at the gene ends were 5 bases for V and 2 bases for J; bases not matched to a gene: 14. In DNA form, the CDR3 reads TGTGCCAGTAGTGCCCCGGGGTGGGGGACAGTCAACACCGGGGAGCTGTTTTTT. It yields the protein CASSAPGWGTVNTGELFF.

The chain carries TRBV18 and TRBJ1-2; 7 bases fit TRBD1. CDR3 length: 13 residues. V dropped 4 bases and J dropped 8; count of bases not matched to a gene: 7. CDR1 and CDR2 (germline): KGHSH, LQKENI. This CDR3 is CASSRPQGEGYTF. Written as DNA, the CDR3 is TGTGCCAGCTCACGGCCCCAGGGGGAAGGCTACACCTTC.

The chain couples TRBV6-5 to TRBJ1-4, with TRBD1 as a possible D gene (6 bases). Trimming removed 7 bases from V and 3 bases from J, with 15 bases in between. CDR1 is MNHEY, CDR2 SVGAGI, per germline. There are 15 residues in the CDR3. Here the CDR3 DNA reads TGTGCCAGCAAGGAGGGGGGCGGGTCTAATGAAAAACTGTTTTTT. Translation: CASKEGGGSNEKLFF.

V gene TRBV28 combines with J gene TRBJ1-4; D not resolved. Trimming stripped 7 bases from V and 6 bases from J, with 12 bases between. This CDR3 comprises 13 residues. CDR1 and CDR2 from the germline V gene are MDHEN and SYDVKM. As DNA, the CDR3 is TGTGCCAGCAAGAACAACGGGTATGAAAAACTGTTTTTT. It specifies CASKNNGYEKLFF.

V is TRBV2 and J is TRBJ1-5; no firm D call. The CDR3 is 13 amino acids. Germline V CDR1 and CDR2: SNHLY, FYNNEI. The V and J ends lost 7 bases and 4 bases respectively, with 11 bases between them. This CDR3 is CASKQQINQPQHF. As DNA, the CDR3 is TGTGCCAGCAAACAACAGATAAATCAGCCCCAGCATTTT.

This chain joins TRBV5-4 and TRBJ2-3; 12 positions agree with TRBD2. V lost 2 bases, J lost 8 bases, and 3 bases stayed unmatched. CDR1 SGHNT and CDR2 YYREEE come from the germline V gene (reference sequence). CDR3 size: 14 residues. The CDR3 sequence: CASSFELAGGTQYF. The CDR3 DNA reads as TGTGCCAGCAGCTTTGAACTAGCGGGAGGTACGCAGTATTTT.

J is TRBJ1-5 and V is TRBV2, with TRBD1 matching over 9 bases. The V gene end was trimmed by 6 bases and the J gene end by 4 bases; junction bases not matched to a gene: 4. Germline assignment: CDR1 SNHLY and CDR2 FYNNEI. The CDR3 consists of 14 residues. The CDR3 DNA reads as TGTGCCAGCAGAAGGACAGGGGCAAATCAGCCCCAGCATTTT. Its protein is CASRRTGANQPQHF.

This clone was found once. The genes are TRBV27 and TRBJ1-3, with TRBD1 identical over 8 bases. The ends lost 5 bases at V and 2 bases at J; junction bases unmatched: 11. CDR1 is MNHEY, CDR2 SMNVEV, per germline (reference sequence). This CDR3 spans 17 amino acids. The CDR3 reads CASSPEPGQAPGNTIYF. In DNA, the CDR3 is TGTGCCAGCAGTCCGGAACCGGGACAGGCGCCTGGAAACACCATATATTTT.

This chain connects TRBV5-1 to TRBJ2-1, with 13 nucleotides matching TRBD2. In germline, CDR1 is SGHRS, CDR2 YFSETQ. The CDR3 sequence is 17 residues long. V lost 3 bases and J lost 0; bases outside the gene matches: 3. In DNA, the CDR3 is TGCGCCAGCAGCTCTTGGACTAGCGGGAGCTCCTACAATGAGCAGTTCTTC. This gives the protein CASSSWTSGSSYNEQFF.

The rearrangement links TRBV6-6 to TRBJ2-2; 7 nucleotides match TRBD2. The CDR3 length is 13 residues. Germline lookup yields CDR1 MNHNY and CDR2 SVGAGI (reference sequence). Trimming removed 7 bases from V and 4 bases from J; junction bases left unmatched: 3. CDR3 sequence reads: CASKAGVTGELFF. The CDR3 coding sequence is TGTGCCAGCAAGGCGGGAGTCACCGGGGAGCTGTTTTTT.

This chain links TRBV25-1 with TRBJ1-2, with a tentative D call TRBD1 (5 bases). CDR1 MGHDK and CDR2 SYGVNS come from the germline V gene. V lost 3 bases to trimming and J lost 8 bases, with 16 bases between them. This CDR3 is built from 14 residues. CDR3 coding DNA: TGTGCCAGCAGTGAGCCCGCGGGGCGAATCGGCTACACCTTC. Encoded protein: CASSEPAGRIGYTF.

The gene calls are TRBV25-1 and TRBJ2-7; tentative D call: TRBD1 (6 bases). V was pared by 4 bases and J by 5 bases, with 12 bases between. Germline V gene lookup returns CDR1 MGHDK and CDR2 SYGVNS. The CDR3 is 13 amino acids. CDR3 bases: TGTGCCAGCAGTGGCCACAGGGCCCACGAGCAGTACTTC. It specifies CASSGHRAHEQYF.

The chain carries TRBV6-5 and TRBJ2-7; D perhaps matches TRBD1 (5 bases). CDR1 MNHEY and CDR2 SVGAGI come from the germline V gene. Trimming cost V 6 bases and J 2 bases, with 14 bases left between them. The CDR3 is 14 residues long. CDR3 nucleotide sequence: TGTGCCAGCAGCGTAGGGCAGGGCCCCTACGAGCAGTACTTC. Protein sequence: CASSVGQGPYEQYF.

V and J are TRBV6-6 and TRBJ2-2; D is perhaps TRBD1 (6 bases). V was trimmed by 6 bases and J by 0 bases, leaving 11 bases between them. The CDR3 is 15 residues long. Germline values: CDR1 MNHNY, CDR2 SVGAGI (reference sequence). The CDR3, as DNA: TGTGCCAGCAGCCGTGGACAGACGAACACCGGGGAGCTGTTTTTT. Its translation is CASSRGQTNTGELFF.

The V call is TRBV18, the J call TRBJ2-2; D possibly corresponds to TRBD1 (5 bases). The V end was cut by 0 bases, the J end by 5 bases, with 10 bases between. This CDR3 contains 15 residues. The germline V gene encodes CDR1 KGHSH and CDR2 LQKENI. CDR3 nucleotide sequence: TGTGCCAGCTCACCACCGCAGGGTTGGACCGGGGAGCTGTTTTTT. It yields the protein CASSPPQGWTGELFF.

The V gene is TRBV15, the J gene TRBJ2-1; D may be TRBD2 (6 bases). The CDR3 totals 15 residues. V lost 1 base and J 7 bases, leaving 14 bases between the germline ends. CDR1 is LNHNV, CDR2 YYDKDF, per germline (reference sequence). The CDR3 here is CATSRGGVIGNEQFF. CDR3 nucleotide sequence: TGTGCCACCAGCAGAGGGGGGGTAATTGGGAATGAGCAGTTCTTC.

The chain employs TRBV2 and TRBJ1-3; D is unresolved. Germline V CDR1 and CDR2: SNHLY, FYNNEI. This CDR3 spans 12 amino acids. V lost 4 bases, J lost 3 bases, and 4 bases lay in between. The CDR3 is CASSVDGNTIYF. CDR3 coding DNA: TGTGCCAGCAGTGTGGATGGAAACACCATATATTTT.

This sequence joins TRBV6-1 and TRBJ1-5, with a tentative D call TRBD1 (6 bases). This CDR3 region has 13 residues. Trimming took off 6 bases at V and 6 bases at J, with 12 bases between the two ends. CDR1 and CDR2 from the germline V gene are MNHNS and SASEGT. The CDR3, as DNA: TGTGCCAGCAGAGGTACAGGGACTCAGCCCCAGCATTTT. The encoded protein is CASRGTGTQPQHF.

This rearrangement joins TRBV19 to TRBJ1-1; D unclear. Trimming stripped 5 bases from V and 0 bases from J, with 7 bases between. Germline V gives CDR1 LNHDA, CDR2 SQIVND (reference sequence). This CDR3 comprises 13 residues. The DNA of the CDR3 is TGTGCCAGTAGTTTCGATGTGAACACTGAAGCTTTCTTT. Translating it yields CASSFDVNTEAFF.

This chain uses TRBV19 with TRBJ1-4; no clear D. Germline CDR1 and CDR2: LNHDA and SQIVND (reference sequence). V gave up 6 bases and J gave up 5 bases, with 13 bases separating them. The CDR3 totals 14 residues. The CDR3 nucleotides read TGTGCCAGTAGAAGGGCCGGGGAGAATGAAAAACTGTTTTTT. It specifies CASRRAGENEKLFF.